This T cell receptor (beta chain) was identified during a study of CD8 T cells in ankylosing spondylitis. CDR3 length: 11 amino acids. Trimming took off 6 bases at V and 4 bases at J, with 3 bases between the two ends. A single record per CDR3 protein comes from TCRdb applying MiXCR to the 5' RACE reads. The sample includes about 350,000 distinct CDR3 sequences, approximately 22% of them seen just once. What was sequenced was blood, either unsorted or a sorted T cell fraction (not recorded which). This chain uses TRBV12-3 or TRBV12-4 with TRBJ1-4; no clear D. The sequence came from a male donor with ankylosing spondylitis or in good health (not recorded which). CDR3 sequence: CASRVNEKLFF. The CDR3 bases are TGTGCCAGCAGAGTTAATGAAAAACTGTTTTTT.